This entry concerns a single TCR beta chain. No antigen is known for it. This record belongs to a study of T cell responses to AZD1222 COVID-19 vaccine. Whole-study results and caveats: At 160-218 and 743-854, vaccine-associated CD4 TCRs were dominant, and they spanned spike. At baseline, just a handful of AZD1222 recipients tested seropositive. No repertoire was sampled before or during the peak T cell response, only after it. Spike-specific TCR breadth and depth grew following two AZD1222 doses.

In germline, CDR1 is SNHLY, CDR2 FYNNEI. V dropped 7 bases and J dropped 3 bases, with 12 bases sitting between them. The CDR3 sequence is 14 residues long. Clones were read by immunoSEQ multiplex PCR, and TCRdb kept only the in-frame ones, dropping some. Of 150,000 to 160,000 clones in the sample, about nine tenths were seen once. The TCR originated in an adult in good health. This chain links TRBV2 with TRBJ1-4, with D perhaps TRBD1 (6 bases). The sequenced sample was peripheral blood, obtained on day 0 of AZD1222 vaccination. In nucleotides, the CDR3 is TGTGCCAGCAATAACAGGGTGTCTAATGAAAAACTGTTTTTT. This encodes CASNNRVSNEKLFF.